The rows below give T cell receptor beta chains drawn from one sample of a study of T-cell memory formation after mild COVID-19. TCRdb reanalysed the 5' RACE reads using MiXCR and keeps one entry per CDR3 protein. Here the sample spans more than 75,000 distinct CDR3 sequences, around 14% being singletons. The sequenced sample consisted of PBMCs or a T cell subset sorted from them (not recorded which). These receptors were collected from an adult woman who had mild COVID-19 (a few samples of this study predate the infection). Cell type and time point are not known. The CDR3 runs from the conserved cysteine through the conserved F or W.

V gene: TRBV20-1; J gene: TRBJ2-1; CDR3 protein: CSARSRGYKASDNEQFF
V gene: TRBV6-5; J gene: TRBJ2-5; CDR3 protein: CASSYSGTGDETQYF
V gene: TRBV3-1; J gene: TRBJ2-3; CDR3 protein: CASSPRAGGSTDTQYF
V gene: TRBV7-6; J gene: TRBJ2-2; CDR3 protein: CASSLGQGNTGELFF
V gene: TRBV20-1; J gene: TRBJ1-1; CDR3 protein: CSAREWGGQRTEAFF
V gene: TRBV5-1; J gene: TRBJ1-1; CDR3 protein: CASSYGQGNTEAFF
V gene: TRBV29-1; J gene: TRBJ2-3; CDR3 protein: CSVEDPGQVNTDTQYF
V gene: TRBV14; J gene: TRBJ2-1; CDR3 protein: CASSQVPIALGGNEQFF
V gene: TRBV6-5; J gene: TRBJ1-1; CDR3 protein: CASRSHGETGEAFF
V gene: TRBV19; J gene: TRBJ2-3; CDR3 protein: CASGWGGAITDTQYF
V gene: TRBV4-3; J gene: TRBJ2-1; CDR3 protein: CASSQERESSYNEQFF
V gene: TRBV5-5; J gene: TRBJ2-7; CDR3 protein: CASSLDGSGASSYEQYF
V gene: TRBV21-1; J gene: TRBJ2-7; CDR3 protein: CASRCGAKRHEQYF
V gene: TRBV5-1; J gene: TRBJ2-1; CDR3 protein: CASSLAGPGFNEQFF
V gene: TRBV25-1; J gene: TRBJ2-5; CDR3 protein: CASSEGSLETQYF
V gene: TRBV5-1; J gene: TRBJ1-4; CDR3 protein: CASSLTPGTGLEKLFF
V gene: TRBV24-1; J gene: TRBJ2-1; CDR3 protein: CATSEGRFYNEQFF
V gene: TRBV7-9; J gene: TRBJ2-5; CDR3 protein: CASLLGGQETQYF
V gene: TRBV7-9; J gene: TRBJ1-4; CDR3 protein: CASSAELRLGEKLFF
V gene: TRBV24-1; J gene: TRBJ2-1; CDR3 protein: CATSEAGYNEQFF
V gene: TRBV3-1; J gene: TRBJ2-3; CDR3 protein: CASRRTGGTDTQYF
V gene: TRBV10-3; J gene: TRBJ1-1; CDR3 protein: CAILDTLGAEAFF
V gene: TRBV11-2; J gene: TRBJ2-1; CDR3 protein: CASSLGNEQFF
V gene: TRBV6-5; J gene: TRBJ1-5; CDR3 protein: CASSYTGGVQPQHF
V gene: TRBV6-5; J gene: TRBJ2-1; CDR3 protein: CASSLTGVGAEQFF
V gene: TRBV28; J gene: TRBJ2-5; CDR3 protein: CASSSVEETQYF
V gene: TRBV12-3/TRBV12-4; J gene: TRBJ1-1; CDR3 protein: CASSLVAEAFF
V gene: TRBV7-9; J gene: TRBJ2-5; CDR3 protein: CASSRVAGVNQETQYF
V gene: TRBV20-1; J gene: TRBJ2-7; CDR3 protein: CSARLASAYEQYF
V gene: TRBV9; J gene: TRBJ1-1; CDR3 protein: CASSVAGQKNTEAFF
V gene: TRBV3-1; J gene: TRBJ2-7; CDR3 protein: CASSQEGLFRSYEQYF
V gene: TRBV5-6; J gene: TRBJ2-1; CDR3 protein: CASSPAGGAGDEQFF
V gene: TRBV7-9; J gene: TRBJ2-5; CDR3 protein: CASSLGGSEETQYF
V gene: TRBV24-1; J gene: TRBJ1-2; CDR3 protein: CATSRRDRGGYTF
V gene: TRBV7-9; J gene: TRBJ1-4; CDR3 protein: CASSYSAEKLFF
V gene: TRBV3-1; J gene: TRBJ2-5; CDR3 protein: CASSQVPGREETQYF
V gene: TRBV6-6; J gene: TRBJ2-7; CDR3 protein: CASRGGAGTSYEQYF
V gene: TRBV24-1; J gene: TRBJ2-3; CDR3 protein: CATSDLGAGGTDTQYF
V gene: TRBV20-1; J gene: TRBJ2-2; CDR3 protein: CSARVFTGELFF
V gene: TRBV11-2; J gene: TRBJ2-7; CDR3 protein: CASSLTGGVYEQYF
V gene: TRBV4-1; J gene: TRBJ2-7; CDR3 protein: CASSQDPSGGTGFYEQYF
V gene: TRBV25-1; J gene: TRBJ2-7; CDR3 protein: CASKQDSSYEQYF
V gene: TRBV5-1; J gene: TRBJ2-1; CDR3 protein: CASSLTGKEYDEQFF
V gene: TRBV20-1; J gene: TRBJ2-7; CDR3 protein: CSARVGDRGHSYEQYF
V gene: TRBV6-4; J gene: TRBJ2-1; CDR3 protein: CASSDRAHNEQFF
V gene: TRBV9; J gene: TRBJ2-1; CDR3 protein: CASSPTGTGLNNEQFF
V gene: TRBV20-1; J gene: TRBJ2-3; CDR3 protein: CSARDYPGSSTDTQYF
V gene: TRBV7-9; J gene: TRBJ2-1; CDR3 protein: CASTLTSGSLNEQFF
V gene: TRBV5-4; J gene: TRBJ2-1; CDR3 protein: CASTHPRSSEQFF
V gene: TRBV11-2; J gene: TRBJ2-7; CDR3 protein: CASSLGLAGSEQYF
V gene: TRBV15; J gene: TRBJ2-3; CDR3 protein: CATSRSGFSTDTQYF
V gene: TRBV6-2/TRBV6-3; J gene: TRBJ1-2; CDR3 protein: CASSYPTRVFAGRGYTF
V gene: TRBV7-9; J gene: TRBJ2-5; CDR3 protein: CASSLDRGLGETQYF
V gene: TRBV7-2; J gene: TRBJ2-1; CDR3 protein: CASSLVPGGYNEQFF